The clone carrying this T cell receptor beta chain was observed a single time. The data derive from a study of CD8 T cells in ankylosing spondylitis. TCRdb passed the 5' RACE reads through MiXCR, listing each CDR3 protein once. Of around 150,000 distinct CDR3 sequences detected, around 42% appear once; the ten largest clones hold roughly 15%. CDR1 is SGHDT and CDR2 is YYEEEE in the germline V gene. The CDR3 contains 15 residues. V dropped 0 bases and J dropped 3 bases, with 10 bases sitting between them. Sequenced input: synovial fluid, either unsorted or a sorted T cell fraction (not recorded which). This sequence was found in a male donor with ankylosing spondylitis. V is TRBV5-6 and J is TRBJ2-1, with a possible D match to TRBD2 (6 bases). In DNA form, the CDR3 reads TGTGCCAGCAGCTTGGCCGGGGGTTACTACAATGAGCAGTTCTTC. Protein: CASSLAGGYYNEQFF.